This T cell receptor (beta chain) appears in the sequencing data of a study of T cell responses to AZD1222 COVID-19 vaccine. Points from the study as a whole: In a largely white British group with more females than males, clonal diversity was possibly underestimated. Unmutated variant regions are reportedly targeted by nearly half of spike-specific TCRs.

Using immunoSEQ multiplex PCR, the repertoire was profiled, and TCRdb retains in-frame clones only, with some absent. The data show tens of thousands of clones, 80% seen once. Researchers grouped second doses given at about 4 or about 12 weeks into one pool. On this clone: Its antigen is currently unknown.

V lost 7 bases, J lost 0 bases, and 13 bases lay in between. The CDR3 loop spans 15 amino acids. The V gene's germline CDR1 is LNHDA and CDR2 SQIVND (reference sequence). The V and J genes are TRBV19 and TRBJ2-1; a weak D match, TRBD1 (6 bases). The sample was peripheral blood, taken 28 days after the second AZD1222 dose. The receptor comes from an adult who received the AZD1222 COVID-19 vaccine. Here the CDR3 reads CASKPDRTSYNEQFF. The CDR3 nucleotides read TGTGCCAGTAAACCAGACAGGACCTCCTACAATGAGCAGTTCTTC. The full variable domain, completed using reference TRBV19 and TRBJ2-1, is DGGITQSPKYLFRKEGQNVTLSCEQNLNHDAMYWYRQDPGQGLRLIYYSQIVNDFQKGDIAEGYSVSREKKESFPLTVTSAQKNPTAFYLCASKPDRTSYNEQFFGPGTRLTVL.